This T cell receptor beta chain was captured by sequencing in a study of a mutant IDH1 vaccine in newly diagnosed glioma. Looking at the study overall: Vaccines were begun 4-6 weeks after radiotherapy alone, or with temozolomide cycles. Previous care, which was radiotherapy, temozolomide, or both, most often involved both.

The CDR3 has 14 amino acids. V gave up 8 bases and J gave up 2 bases, with 13 bases separating them. Germline values: CDR1 SNHLY, CDR2 FYNNEI. Clones were read by immunoSEQ multiplex PCR, and TCRdb kept only the in-frame ones, dropping some. Of about 46,000 clones listed, 80% to 95% are singletons. With respect to this clone: Its antigen is unknown.

Time point indicated: week 35, safety follow-up. Doses of 300 ug of mutant IDH1 20-mer peptide were given with topical imiquimod. New IDH1-mutant, ATRX-lost WHO grade 3 or 4 astrocytomas occurred in donors. The sample here was PBMCs, taken from a glioma patient whose treatment included an IDH1 peptide vaccine. V and J are TRBV2 and TRBJ2-4; D is possibly TRBD2 (6 bases). This clonotype was obtained from a man aged 45-60 years with glioma. CDR3 amino acids: CASRPAGSKNIQYF. The CDR3, as DNA: TGTGCCAGCCGACCCGCGGGATCCAAAAACATTCAGTACTTC.